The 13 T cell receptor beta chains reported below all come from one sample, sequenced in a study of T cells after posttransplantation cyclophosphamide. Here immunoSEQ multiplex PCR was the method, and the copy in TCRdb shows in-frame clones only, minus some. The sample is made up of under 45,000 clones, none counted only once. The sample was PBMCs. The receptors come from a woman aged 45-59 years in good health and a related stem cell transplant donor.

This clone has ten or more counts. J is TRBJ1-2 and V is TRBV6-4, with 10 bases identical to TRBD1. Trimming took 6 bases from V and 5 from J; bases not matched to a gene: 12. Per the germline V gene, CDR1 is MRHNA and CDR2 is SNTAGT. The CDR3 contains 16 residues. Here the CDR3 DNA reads TGTGCCAGCAGGGATGTTAGGGACAGGGGTGAATATGGCTACACCTTC. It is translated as CASRDVRDRGEYGYTF.

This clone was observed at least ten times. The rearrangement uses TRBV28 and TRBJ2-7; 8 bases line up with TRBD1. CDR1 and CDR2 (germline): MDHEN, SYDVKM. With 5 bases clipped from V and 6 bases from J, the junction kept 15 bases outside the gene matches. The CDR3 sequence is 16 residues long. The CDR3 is CASSGAGGPTSVEQYF. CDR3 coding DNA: TGTGCCAGCAGTGGCGCAGGGGGCCCCACGTCGGTCGAGCAGTACTTC.

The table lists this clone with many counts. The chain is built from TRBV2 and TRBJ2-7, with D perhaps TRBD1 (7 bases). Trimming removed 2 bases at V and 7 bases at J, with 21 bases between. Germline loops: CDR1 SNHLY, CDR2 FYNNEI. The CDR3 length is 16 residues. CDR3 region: CASSESSRGARGEQYF. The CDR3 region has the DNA TGTGCCAGCAGTGAATCAAGCAGGGGGGCGCGAGGGGAGCAGTACTTC.

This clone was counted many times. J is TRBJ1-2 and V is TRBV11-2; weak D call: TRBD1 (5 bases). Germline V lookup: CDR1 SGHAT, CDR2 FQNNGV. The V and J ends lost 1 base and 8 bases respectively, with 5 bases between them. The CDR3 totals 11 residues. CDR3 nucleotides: TGTGCCAGCAGCTTAGGGGGCGGCTACACCTTC. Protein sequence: CASSLGGGYTF.

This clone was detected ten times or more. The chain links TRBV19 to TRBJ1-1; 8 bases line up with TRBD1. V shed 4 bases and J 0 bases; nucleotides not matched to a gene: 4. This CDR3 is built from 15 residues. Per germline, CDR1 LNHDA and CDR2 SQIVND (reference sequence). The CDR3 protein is CASSKGDRLNTEAFF. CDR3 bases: TGTGCCAGTAGTAAAGGGGACAGGTTGAACACTGAAGCTTTCTTT.

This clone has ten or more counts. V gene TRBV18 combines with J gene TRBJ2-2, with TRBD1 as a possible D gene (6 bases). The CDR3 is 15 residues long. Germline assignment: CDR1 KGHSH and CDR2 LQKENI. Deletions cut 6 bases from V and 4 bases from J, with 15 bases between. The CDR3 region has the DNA TGTGCCAGCTCCTCCGGGACAACGGGCACCGGGGAGCTGTTTTTT. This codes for CASSSGTTGTGELFF.

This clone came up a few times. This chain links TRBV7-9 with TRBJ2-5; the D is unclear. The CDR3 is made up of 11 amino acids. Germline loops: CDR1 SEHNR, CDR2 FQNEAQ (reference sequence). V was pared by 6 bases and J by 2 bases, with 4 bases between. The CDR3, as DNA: TGTGCCAGCAGTCAGCAAGAGACCCAGTACTTC. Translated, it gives CASSQQETQYF.

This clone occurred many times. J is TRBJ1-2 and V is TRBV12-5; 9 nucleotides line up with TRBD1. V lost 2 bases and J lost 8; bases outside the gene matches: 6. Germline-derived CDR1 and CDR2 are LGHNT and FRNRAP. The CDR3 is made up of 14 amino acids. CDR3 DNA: TGTGCTAGTGGTTTGATACAGGGGGCTCGGGGCTACACCTTC. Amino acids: CASGLIQGARGYTF.

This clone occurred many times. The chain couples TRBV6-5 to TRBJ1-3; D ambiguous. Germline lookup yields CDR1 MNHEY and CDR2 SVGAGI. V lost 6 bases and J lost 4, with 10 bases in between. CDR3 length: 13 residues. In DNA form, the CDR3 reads TGTGCCAGCAGCTCCCACAGCGGAAACACCATATATTTT. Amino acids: CASSSHSGNTIYF.

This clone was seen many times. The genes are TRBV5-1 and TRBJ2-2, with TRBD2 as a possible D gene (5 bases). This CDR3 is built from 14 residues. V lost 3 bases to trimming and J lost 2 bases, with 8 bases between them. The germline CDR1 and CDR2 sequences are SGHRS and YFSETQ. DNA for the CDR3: TGCGCCAGCAGCTCCGGACTTAACACCGGGGAGCTGTTTTTT. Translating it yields CASSSGLNTGELFF.

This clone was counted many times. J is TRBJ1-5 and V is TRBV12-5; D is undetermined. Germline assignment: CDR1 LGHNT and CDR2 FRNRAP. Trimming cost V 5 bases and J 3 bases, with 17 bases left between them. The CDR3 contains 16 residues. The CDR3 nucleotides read TGTGCTAGTGGTGTCGGTGACTCCGTGACCAATCAGCCCCAGCATTTT. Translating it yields CASGVGDSVTNQPQHF.

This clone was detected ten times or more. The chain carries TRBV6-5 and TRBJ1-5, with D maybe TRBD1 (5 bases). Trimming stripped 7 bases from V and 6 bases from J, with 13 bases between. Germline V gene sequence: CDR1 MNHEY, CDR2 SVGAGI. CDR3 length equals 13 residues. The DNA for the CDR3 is TGTGCCAGCAAAGGGGCAGTGACTCAGCCCCAGCATTTT. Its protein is CASKGAVTQPQHF.

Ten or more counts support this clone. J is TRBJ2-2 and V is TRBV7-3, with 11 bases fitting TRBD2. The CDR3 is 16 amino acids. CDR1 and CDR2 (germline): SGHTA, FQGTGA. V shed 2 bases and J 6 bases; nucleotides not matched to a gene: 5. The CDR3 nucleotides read TGTGCCAGCAGCTTACGATCTAGCGGGGGGCCCGGGGAGCTGTTTTTT. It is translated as CASSLRSSGGPGELFF. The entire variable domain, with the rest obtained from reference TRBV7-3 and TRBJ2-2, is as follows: GAGVSQTPSNKVTEKGKYVELRCDPISGHTALYWYRQSLGQGPEFLIYFQGTGAADDSGLPNDRFFAVRPEGSVSTLKIQRTERGDSAVYLCASSLRSSGGPGELFFGEGSRLTVL.